One T cell receptor beta chain is described in this entry. This specimen belongs to a study of blood T cell repertoires in COVID-19. Across the study: Spain, Italy and the United States supplied samples that represented acute and convalescent COVID-19.

Original analysis: From reference gene primer amplification, estimates of nucleated cell counts were derived. The method was immunoSEQ multiplex PCR; TCRdb's version includes in-frame clones alone and lacks a portion of them. The D gene and trimming were derived from the DNA, and the V and J assignments and clone size from that table. This sample has 220,000 or so clones, with 75% to 85% found just once. The Seattle site enrolled patients during active infection and followed them longitudinally. The receptor was isolated from a woman over 75 with COVID-19, enrolled during active disease. Sequencing input: peripheral blood.

The chain's CDR3 is CASSLGEGGYSNQPQHF. In nucleotides, the CDR3 is TGCGCCAGCAGCCTGGGCGAGGGTGGATATAGCAATCAGCCCCAGCATTTT. The chain links TRBV4-1 to TRBJ1-5, with no clear D. This CDR3 has 17 residues. Per germline, CDR1 MGHRA and CDR2 YSYEKL. V lost 4 bases, J lost 0 bases, and 16 bases lay in between.